This T cell receptor beta chain emerged from a study of cytomegalovirus exposure and HLA in healthy donors. About this clone itself: The antigen is unknown.

General study findings and limits: An Asian-associated ancestry cluster reportedly showed fewer N-insertions than the roughly 700-donor mean in a later analysis. More clonal expansion characterized HLA-associated TCR beta chains than equally common others in a later analysis.

This PCR relied on a set of 60 Vbeta primers and 13 Jbeta primers. Profiling relied on immunoSEQ multiplex PCR, and the TCRdb table lists in-frame clones only, not all of them. Altogether 75,000 to 90,000 clones are present, around 78% being singletons, with the ten largest covering around 5.4%. The V end lost 1 base, the J end lost 4 bases, and 13 bases lay between the germline ends. This CDR3 contains 15 residues. Germline assignment: CDR1 MNHNS and CDR2 SASEGT. The sequencing input was PBMCs. This chain links TRBV6-1 with TRBJ1-2; D gene uncertain. The sequence was obtained from a male donor in good health and CMV-seropositive. CDR3 nucleotides: TGTGCCAGCAGTGAAGGAGCAGCCGAGGGCTATGGCTACACCTTC. Protein sequence: CASSEGAAEGYGYTF.